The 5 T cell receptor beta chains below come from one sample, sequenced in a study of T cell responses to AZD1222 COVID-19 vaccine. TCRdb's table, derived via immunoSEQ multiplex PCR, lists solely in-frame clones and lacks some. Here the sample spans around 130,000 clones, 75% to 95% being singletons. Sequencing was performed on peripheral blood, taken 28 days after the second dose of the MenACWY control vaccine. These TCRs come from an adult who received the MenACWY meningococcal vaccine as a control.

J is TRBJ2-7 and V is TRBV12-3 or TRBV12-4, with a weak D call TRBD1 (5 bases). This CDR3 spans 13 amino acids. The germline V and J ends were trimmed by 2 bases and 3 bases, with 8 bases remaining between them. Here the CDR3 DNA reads TGTGCCAGCAGTTTAAAGGGGTACTACGAGCAGTACTTC. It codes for CASSLKGYYEQYF.

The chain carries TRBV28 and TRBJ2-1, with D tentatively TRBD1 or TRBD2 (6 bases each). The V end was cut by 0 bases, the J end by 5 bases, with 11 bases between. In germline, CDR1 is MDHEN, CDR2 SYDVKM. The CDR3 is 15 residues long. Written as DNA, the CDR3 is TGTGCCAGCAGTTTATGGAGGGGGGCAAACAATGAGCAGTTCTTC. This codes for CASSLWRGANNEQFF.

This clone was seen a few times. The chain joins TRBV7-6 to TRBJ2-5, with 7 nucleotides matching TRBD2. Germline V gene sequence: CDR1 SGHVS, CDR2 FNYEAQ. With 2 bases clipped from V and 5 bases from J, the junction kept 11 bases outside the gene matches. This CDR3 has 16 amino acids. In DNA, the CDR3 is TGTGCCAGCAGCTTACTGGCTAGCGGCCTTTGGGAGACCCAGTACTTC. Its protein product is CASSLLASGLWETQYF.

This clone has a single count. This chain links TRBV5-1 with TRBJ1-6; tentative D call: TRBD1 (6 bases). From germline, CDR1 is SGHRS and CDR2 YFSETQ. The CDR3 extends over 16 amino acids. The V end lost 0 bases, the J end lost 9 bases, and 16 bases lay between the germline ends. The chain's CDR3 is CASSLVGAGGGSPLHF. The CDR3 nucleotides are TGCGCCAGCAGCTTGGTGGGGGCAGGAGGGGGTTCACCCCTCCACTTT. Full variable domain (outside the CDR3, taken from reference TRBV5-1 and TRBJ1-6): KAGVTQTPRYLIKTRGQQVTLSCSPISGHRSVSWYQQTPGQGLQFLFEYFSETQRNKGNFPGRFSGRQFSNSRSEMNVSTLELGDSALYLCASSLVGAGGGSPLHFGNGTRLTVT.

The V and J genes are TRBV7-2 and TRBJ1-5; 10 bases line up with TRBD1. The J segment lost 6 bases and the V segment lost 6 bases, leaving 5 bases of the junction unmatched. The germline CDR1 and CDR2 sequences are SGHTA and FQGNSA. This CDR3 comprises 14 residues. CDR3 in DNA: TGTGCCAGCAGTGGGACAGGGGTTGGTCAGCCCCAGCATTTT. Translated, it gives CASSGTGVGQPQHF.